The rows below give T cell receptor beta chains drawn from one sample of a study of T-cell reconstitution after alpha-beta-depleted transplantation in children. From the PCR reads, TCRdb called clonotypes with MiXCR, one entry per CDR3 protein. The data show 200,000 to 250,000 distinct CDR3 sequences, with 8.5% to 10% seen just once and approximately 5.9% held by the top ten. Material: PBMCs from the stem cell graft donor, obtained from the stem cell graft. The receptors originated from a human donor who donated a stem cell graft to a child with acute lymphoblastic leukemia. Each CDR3 is given with its conserved first and last residue. The D gene is left open where the match is weak. Clone size is given for some rows only: seen once, a few or many times, or a class if the clone is expanded.

v_gene	abundance	j_gene	d_gene	CDR3aa	CDR3nt
TRBV10-3	many	TRBJ2-1	-	CAISESGNLGQYNEQFF	TGTGCCATCAGTGAGTCGGGAAACCTTGGACAGTACAATGAGCAGTTCTTC
TRBV5-1	few	TRBJ1-1	TRBD1	CASSPARDRSSFEAFF	TGCGCCAGCAGCCCAGCCCGGGACAGAAGTTCTTTTGAAGCTTTCTTT
TRBV7-8	many	TRBJ2-5	-	CASSPTGMGETQYF	TGTGCCAGCAGCCCCACAGGGATGGGAGAGACCCAGTACTTC
TRBV28	many	TRBJ2-3	TRBD1	CASRGTGKDTQYF	TGTGCCAGCAGAGGGACAGGCAAAGATACGCAGTATTTT
TRBV5-1	many	TRBJ1-1	-	CASSLGTNDEAFF	TGCGCCAGCAGCTTGGGGACAAATGACGAAGCTTTCTTT
TRBV5-1	-	TRBJ1-1	TRBD1	CASSLGTGGGNTEAFF	TGCGCCAGCAGCTTAGGCACAGGGGGCGGAAACACTGAAGCTTTCTTT
TRBV15	many	TRBJ2-7	-	CATSRAGTFGSYEQYF	TGTGCCACCAGCAGAGCCGGGACTTTCGGTTCCTACGAGCAGTACTTC
TRBV5-1	many	TRBJ2-3	-	CASSLELSTDTQYF	TGCGCCAGCAGCTTGGAGCTGAGCACAGATACGCAGTATTTT
TRBV5-1	few	TRBJ2-3	TRBD2	CASRSSGGAPDTQYF	TGCGCCAGCAGATCTAGCGGGGGGGCGCCAGATACGCAGTATTTT
TRBV5-1	many	TRBJ2-3	-	CASSLARSSTDTQYF	TGCGCCAGCAGCTTGGCCCGTTCTAGCACAGATACGCAGTATTTT
TRBV27	many	TRBJ2-2	-	CASSFRTAAGELFF	TGTGCCAGCAGTTTTCGGACAGCCGCCGGGGAGCTGTTTTTT
TRBV4-2	many	TRBJ2-7	-	CASSQGTVGGTYEQYF	TGTGCCAGCAGCCAGGGAACGGTGGGGGGAACCTACGAGCAGTACTTC
TRBV11-1	many	TRBJ2-2	TRBD1	CASSLQGVVTGELFF	TGTGCCAGCAGCCTACAGGGGGTGGTCACCGGGGAGCTGTTTTTT
TRBV29-1	many	TRBJ2-1	-	CSPLSYNEQFF	TGCAGCCCCCTATCCTACAATGAGCAGTTCTTC
TRBV27	-	TRBJ1-2	TRBD1	CASTNRGVGGYTF	TGTGCCAGCACAAACAGGGGGGTGGGGGGCTACACCTTC
TRBV7-2	-	TRBJ2-1	-	CASSWAMTGDSYNEQFF	TGTGCCAGCAGCTGGGCGATGACAGGCGACTCCTACAATGAGCAGTTCTTC
TRBV3-1	many	TRBJ2-1	TRBD1	CASRTSGGSEQFF	TGTGCCAGCAGGACGTCAGGGGGTTCTGAGCAGTTCTTC
TRBV6-1	few	TRBJ2-5	-	CASRRHTTAQETQYF	TGTGCCAGCAGGCGACACACGACCGCACAAGAGACCCAGTACTTC
TRBV5-1	many	TRBJ1-4	TRBD1	CASSLNPQGGEKLFF	TGCGCCAGCAGCTTGAATCCACAGGGGGGTGAAAAACTGTTTTTT
TRBV7-6	few	TRBJ2-5	-	CASSSGYRETQYF	TGTGCCAGCAGTTCTGGTTATCGAGAGACCCAGTACTTC
TRBV20-1	few	TRBJ2-3	TRBD2	CSAPGLAGGTDTQYF	TGCAGTGCTCCGGGACTAGCGGGGGGCACAGATACGCAGTATTTT